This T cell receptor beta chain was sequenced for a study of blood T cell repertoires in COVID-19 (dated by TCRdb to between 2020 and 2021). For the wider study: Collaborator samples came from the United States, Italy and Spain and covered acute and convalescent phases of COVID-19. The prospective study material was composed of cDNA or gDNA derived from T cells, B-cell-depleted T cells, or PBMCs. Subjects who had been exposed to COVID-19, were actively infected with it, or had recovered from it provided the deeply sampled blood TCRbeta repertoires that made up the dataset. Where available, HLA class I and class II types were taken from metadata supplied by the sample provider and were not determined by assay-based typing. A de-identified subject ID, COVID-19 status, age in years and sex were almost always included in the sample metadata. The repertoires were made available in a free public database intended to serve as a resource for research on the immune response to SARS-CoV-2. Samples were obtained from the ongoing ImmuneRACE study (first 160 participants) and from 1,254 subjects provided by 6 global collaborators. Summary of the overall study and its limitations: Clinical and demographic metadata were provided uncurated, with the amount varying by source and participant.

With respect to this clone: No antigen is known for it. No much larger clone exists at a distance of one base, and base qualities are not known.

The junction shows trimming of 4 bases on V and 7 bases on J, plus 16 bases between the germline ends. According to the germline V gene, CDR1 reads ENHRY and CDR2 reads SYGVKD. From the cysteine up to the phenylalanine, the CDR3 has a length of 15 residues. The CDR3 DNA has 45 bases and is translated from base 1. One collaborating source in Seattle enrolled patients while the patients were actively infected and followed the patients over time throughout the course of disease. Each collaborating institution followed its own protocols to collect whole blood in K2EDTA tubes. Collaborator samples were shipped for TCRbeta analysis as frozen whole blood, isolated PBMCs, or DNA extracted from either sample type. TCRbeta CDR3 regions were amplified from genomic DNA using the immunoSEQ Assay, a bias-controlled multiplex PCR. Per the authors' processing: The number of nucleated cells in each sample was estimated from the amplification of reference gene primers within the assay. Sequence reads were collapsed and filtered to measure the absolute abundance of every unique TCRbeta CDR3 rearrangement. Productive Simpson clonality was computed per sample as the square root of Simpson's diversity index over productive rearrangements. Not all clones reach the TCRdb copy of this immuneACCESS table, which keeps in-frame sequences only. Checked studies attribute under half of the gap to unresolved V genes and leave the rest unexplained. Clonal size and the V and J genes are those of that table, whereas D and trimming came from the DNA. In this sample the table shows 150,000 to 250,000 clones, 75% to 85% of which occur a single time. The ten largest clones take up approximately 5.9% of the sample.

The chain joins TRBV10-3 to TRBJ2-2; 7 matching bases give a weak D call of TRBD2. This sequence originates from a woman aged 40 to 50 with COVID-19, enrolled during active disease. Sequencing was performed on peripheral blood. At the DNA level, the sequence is TGTGCCATCAGTGTGACGGCAGGGGAGGGCGGGGAGCTGTTTTTT. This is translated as CAISVTAGEGGELFF.